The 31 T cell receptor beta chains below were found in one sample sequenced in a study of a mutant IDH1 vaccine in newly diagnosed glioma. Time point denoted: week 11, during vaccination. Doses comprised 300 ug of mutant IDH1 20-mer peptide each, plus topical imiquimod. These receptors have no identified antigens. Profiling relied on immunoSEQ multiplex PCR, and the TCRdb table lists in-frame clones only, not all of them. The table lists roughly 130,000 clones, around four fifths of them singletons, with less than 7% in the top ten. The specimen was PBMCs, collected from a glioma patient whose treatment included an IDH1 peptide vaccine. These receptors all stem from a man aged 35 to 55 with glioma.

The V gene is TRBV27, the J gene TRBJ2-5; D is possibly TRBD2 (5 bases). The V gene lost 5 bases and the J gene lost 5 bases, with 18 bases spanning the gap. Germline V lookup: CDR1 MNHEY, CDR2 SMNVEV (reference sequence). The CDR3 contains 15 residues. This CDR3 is CASSPGEREGETQYF. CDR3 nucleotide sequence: TGTGCCAGCAGTCCCGGGGAGAGGGAAGGGGAGACCCAGTACTTC.

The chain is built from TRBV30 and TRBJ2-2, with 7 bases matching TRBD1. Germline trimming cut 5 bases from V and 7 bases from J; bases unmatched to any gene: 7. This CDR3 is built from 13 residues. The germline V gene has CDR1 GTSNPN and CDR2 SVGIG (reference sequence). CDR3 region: CAWATGDNGELFF. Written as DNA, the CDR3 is TGTGCCTGGGCCACAGGGGATAACGGGGAGCTGTTTTTT.

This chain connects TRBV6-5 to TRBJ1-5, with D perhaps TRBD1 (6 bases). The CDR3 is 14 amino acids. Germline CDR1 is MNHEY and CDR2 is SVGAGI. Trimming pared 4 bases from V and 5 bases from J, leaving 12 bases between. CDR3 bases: TGTGCCAGCAGTTCCGGGACATTCCATCAGCCCCAGCATTTT. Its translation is CASSSGTFHQPQHF.

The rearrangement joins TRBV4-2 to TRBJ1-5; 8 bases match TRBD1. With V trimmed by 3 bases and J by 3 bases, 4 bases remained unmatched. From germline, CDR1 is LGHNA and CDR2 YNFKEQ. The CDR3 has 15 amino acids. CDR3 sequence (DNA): TGTGCCAGCAGCCACCGGACAGGGAACAATCAGCCCCAGCATTTT. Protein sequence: CASSHRTGNNQPQHF.

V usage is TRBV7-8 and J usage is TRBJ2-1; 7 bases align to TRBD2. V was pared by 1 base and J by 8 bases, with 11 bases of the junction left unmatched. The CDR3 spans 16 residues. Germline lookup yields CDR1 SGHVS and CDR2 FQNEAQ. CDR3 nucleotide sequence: TGTGCCAGCAGCTTAGTGGTAGGACTAGTAGGGGATGAGCAGTTCTTC. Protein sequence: CASSLVVGLVGDEQFF.

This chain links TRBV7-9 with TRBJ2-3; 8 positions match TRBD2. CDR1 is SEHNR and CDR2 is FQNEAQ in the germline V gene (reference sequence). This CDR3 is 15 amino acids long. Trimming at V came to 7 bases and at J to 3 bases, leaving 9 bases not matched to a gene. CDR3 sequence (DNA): TGTGCCAGCACGGGACGGGAGGGGGAAACAGATACGCAGTATTTT. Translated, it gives CASTGREGETDTQYF.

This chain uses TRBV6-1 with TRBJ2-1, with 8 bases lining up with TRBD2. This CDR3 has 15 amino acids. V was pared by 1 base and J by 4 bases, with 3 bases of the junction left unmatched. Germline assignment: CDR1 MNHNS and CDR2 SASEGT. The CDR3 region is CASSEEGGRYNEQFF. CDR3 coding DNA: TGTGCCAGCAGTGAAGAAGGCGGGAGGTACAATGAGCAGTTCTTC.

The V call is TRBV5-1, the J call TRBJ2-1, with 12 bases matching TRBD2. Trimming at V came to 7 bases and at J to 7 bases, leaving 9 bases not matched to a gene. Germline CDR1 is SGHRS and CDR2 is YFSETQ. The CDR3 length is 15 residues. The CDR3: CASGSGLAGSNEQFF. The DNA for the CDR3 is TGCGCCAGCGGCTCCGGACTAGCGGGGTCGAATGAGCAGTTCTTC.

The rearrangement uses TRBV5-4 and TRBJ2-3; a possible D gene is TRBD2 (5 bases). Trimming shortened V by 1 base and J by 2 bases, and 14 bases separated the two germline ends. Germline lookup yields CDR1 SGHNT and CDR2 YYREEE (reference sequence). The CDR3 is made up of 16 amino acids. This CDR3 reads CASSLMSGLSTDTQYF. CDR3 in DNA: TGTGCCAGCAGCTTGATGTCGGGATTATCCACAGATACGCAGTATTTT.

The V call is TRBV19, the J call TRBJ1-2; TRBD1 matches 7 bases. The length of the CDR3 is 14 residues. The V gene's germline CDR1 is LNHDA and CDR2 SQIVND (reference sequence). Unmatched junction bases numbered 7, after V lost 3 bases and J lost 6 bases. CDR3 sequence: CASSILDRLNGYTF. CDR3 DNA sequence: TGTGCCAGTAGTATCCTGGACAGGTTGAATGGCTACACCTTC.

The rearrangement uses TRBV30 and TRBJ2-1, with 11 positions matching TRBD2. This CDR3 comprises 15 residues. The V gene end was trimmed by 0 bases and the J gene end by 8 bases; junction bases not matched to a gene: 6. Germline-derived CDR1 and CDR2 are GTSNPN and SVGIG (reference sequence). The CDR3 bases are TGTGCCTGGAGTGTACGTAGCGGGAGGGTTGATGAGCAGTTCTTC. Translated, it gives CAWSVRSGRVDEQFF.

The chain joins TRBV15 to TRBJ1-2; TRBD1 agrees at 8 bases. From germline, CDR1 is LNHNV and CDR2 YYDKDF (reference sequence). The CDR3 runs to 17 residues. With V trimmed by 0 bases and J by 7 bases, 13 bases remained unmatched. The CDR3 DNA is TGTGCCACCAGCAGAGACTTACTCACGACAGGGGACTCTGGCTACACCTTC. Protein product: CATSRDLLTTGDSGYTF.

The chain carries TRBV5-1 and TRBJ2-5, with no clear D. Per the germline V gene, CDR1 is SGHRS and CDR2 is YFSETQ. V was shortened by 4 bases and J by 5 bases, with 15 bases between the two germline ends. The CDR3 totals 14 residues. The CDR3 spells CASSRSVAGETQYF. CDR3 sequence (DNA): TGCGCCAGCAGCCGGTCGGTAGCTGGGGAGACCCAGTACTTC.

This chain's CDR3 is CASSPRNGQGGNTEAFF. CDR3 DNA sequence: TGCGCCAGCAGCCCCAGGAATGGACAGGGGGGGAACACTGAAGCTTTCTTT. This chain joins TRBV5-1 and TRBJ1-1; 10 bases are shared with TRBD1. Germline V CDR1 and CDR2: SGHRS, YFSETQ. The length of the CDR3 is 17 residues. V trimming: 4 bases; J trimming: 1 base; junction bases outside the gene matches: 10.

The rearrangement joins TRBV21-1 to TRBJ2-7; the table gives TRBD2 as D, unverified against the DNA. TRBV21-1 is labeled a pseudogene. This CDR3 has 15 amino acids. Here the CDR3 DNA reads TGTGCCAGCAGCAAAGATCCTATAGATCCTTACGAGCAGTACTTC. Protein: CASSKDPIDPYEQYF.

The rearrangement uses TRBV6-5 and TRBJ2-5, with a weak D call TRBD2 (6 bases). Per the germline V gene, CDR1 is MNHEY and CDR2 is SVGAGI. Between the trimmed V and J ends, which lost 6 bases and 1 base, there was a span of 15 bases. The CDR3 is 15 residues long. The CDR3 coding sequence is TGTGCCAGCAGGTCACTAGCTTTCCTCCAAGAGACCCAGTACTTC. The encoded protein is CASRSLAFLQETQYF.

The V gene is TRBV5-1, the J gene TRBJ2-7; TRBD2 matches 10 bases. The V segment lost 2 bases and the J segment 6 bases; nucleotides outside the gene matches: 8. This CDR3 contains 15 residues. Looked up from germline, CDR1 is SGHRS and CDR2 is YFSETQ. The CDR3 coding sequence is TGCGCCAGCAGCTTTAAGGGGACTAGCGCCCTCGAGCAGTACTTC. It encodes CASSFKGTSALEQYF.

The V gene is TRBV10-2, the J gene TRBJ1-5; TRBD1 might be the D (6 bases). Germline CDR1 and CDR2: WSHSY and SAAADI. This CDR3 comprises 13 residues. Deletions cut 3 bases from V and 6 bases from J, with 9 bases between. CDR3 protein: CASSDGGPQPQHF. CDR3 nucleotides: TGCGCCAGCAGTGATGGGGGGCCTCAGCCCCAGCATTTT.

The CDR3: CAIRTGNNSPLHF. For the CDR3, the DNA is TGTGCCATCCGGACAGGGAACAATTCACCCCTCCACTTT. J is TRBJ1-6 and V is TRBV6-1, with TRBD1 matching 8 bases. V trimming: 10 bases; J trimming: 7 bases; junction bases outside the gene matches: 6. Germline values: CDR1 MNHNS, CDR2 SASEGT. This CDR3 contains 13 residues.

The CDR3 DNA follows: TGTGCCAGCAGCTACAGGGGGCTTCGATCACCCCTCCACTTT. This codes for CASSYRGLRSPLHF. The chain couples TRBV6-5 to TRBJ1-6; the match to TRBD1 covers 9 bases. Germline values: CDR1 MNHEY, CDR2 SVGAGI. Trimming at V came to 6 bases and at J to 10 bases, leaving 7 bases not matched to a gene. This CDR3 comprises 14 residues.

The CDR3 sequence: CASGGSNEKLFF. The CDR3 DNA sequence: TGTGCCAGCGGGGGGTCTAATGAAAAACTGTTTTTT. V and J are TRBV6-6 and TRBJ1-4, with a possible D match to TRBD1 (5 bases). Germline CDR1 and CDR2: MNHNY and SVGAGI (reference sequence). V was shortened by 8 bases and J by 3 bases, with 7 bases between the two germline ends. The CDR3 consists of 12 residues.

CDR3 bases: TGTGCCAGCAGCCAAAAGAGGACTAGCGGGCAGAATGAGCAGTTCTTC. It is translated as CASSQKRTSGQNEQFF. The rearrangement links TRBV13 to TRBJ2-1, with 11 bases that match TRBD2. Germline trimming cut 5 bases from V and 7 bases from J; bases unmatched to any gene: 10. This CDR3 is built from 16 residues. Per germline, CDR1 PRHDT and CDR2 FYEKMQ (reference sequence).

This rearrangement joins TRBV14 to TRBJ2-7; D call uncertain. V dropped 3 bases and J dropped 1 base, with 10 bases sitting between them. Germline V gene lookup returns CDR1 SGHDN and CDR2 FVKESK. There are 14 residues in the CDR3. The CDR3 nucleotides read TGTGCCAGCAGCCATCTAGACGGGTCCTACGAGCAGTACTTC. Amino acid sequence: CASSHLDGSYEQYF.

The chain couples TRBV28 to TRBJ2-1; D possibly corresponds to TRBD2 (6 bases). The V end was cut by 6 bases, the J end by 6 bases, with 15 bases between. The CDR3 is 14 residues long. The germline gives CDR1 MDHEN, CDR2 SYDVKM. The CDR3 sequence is CASSPGTYVNEQFF. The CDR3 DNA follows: TGTGCCAGCAGCCCCGGGACTTATGTCAATGAGCAGTTCTTC.

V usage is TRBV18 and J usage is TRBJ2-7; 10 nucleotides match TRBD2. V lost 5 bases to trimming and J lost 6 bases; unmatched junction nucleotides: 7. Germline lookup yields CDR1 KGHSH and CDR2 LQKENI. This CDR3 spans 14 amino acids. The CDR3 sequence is CASSNLAGEAEQYF. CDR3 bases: TGTGCCAGCTCAAATCTAGCGGGAGAGGCCGAGCAGTACTTC.

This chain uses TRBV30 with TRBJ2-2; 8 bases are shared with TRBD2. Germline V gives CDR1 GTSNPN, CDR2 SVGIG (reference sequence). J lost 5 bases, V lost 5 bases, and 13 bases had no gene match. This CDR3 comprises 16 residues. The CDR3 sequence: CAWLPLAGRGTGELFF. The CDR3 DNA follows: TGTGCCTGGCTCCCCCTGGCCGGGAGGGGGACCGGGGAGCTGTTTTTT. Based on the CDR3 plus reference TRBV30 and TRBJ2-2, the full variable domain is SQTIHQWPATLVQPVGSPLSLECTVEGTSNPNLYWYRQAAGRGLQLLFYSVGIGQISSEVPQNLSASRPQDRQFILSSKKLLLSDSGFYLCAWLPLAGRGTGELFFGEGSRLTVL.

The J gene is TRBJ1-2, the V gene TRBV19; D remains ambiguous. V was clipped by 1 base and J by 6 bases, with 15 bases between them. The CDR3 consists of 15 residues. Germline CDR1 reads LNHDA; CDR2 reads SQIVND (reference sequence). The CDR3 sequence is CASSIGPYHMHGYTF. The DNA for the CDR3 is TGTGCCAGTAGTATAGGCCCCTACCACATGCATGGCTACACCTTC.

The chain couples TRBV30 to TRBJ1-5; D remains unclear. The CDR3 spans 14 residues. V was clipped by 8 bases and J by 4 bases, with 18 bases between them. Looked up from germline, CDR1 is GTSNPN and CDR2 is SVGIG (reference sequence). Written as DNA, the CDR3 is TGTGCCAACTTTATTGGCCACACGAATCAGCCCCAGCATTTT. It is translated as CANFIGHTNQPQHF.

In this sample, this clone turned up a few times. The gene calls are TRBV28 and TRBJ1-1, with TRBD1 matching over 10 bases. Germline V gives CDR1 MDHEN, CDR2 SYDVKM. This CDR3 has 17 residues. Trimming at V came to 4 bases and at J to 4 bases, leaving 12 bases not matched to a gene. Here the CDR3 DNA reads TGTGCCAGCAGTTCTAAAATGGACAGGGGGACGGGCACTGAAGCTTTCTTT. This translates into CASSSKMDRGTGTEAFF.

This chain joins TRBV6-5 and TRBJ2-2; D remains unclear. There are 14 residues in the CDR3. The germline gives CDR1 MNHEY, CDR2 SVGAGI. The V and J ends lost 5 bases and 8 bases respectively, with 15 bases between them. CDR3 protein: CASSPNSLSGELFF. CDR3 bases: TGTGCCAGCAGTCCTAACAGCCTCTCTGGGGAGCTGTTTTTT.

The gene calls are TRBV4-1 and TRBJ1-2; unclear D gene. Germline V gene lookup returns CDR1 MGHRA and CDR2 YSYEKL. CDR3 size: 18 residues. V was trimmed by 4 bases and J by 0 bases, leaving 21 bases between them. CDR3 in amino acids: CASSPGRPLSLANYGYTF. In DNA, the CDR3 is TGCGCCAGCAGCCCAGGACGGCCTTTATCGTTAGCTAACTATGGCTACACCTTC.